These T cell receptor beta chains were read from a single sample in a study of OX40 agonist ivuxolimab in advanced cancers. Sequenced by immunoSEQ multiplex PCR; TCRdb stores in-frame clones only, minus some. The repertoire holds under 80,000 clones, 92% seen once, with more than 8.5% in the top ten. Here the sequenced sample was CD4+ or CD8+ T cells sorted from blood, taken in a trial of the OX40 agonist ivuxolimab. These receptors originate from an adult with an advanced solid tumor such as melanoma, head and neck, liver or kidney cancer. CDR3s include the opening cysteine and the closing phenylalanine or tryptophan. Each record gives: J gene, clone size, V gene, D gene, CDR3 DNA, CDR3 protein. The D gene is left open where the match is weak. Only part of the rows carry a size: once, few, many, or a class if the clone is expanded.

TRBJ2-3 NA TRBV20-1 TRBD2 TGCAGTGCCGCCCGACTAGCGGGGGTGTATTTT CSAARLAGVYF
TRBJ1-2 NA TRBV2 NA TGTGCCACCATTGAACGCCGGGACATCCTCTATGGCTACACCTTC CATIERRDILYGYTF
TRBJ2-5 NA TRBV6-5 TRBD2 TGTGCCAGCAGTTACTCAATAGCGGGGGTAACGGAAACCCAGTACTTC CASSYSIAGVTETQYF
TRBJ2-7 NA TRBV5-4 TRBD1 TGTGCCAGCAGCGAAGGGGGACAGGGGCTTTTTTACGAGCAGTACTTC CASSEGGQGLFYEQYF
TRBJ2-2 NA TRBV7-7 NA TGTGCTAGCAGCTTGGGGCCCAGCACCGGGGAGCTGTTTTTT CASSLGPSTGELFF
TRBJ2-2 once TRBV7-6 NA TGTGCCAGCAGCCCAGAAATCTCCGGGGAGCTGTTTTTT CASSPEISGELFF
TRBJ2-7 NA TRBV6-6 NA TGTGCCAGCAGTTACTCCGACACCCACGAGCAGTACTTC CASSYSDTHEQYF
TRBJ1-2 NA TRBV7-9 NA TGTGCCAGCACTCGGGGGGAGCTGGATGGCTACACCTTC CASTRGELDGYTF
TRBJ2-3 NA TRBV5-1 TRBD2 TGCGCCAGCAGTACGGTAACTAGCGGCACAGATACGCAGTATTTT CASSTVTSGTDTQYF
TRBJ1-2 NA TRBV27 NA TGTGCCAGCGTCCGTAACTATGGCTACACCTTC CASVRNYGYTF